The 30 T cell receptor beta chains in this list originate from one sample, sequenced in a study of response to subunit inactivated influenza vaccine. One entry per CDR3 protein results from TCRdb running MiXCR on the RT-PCR reads. Altogether about 700,000 distinct CDR3 sequences are present, around 14% being singletons, with the ten largest covering roughly 6.4%. Sequencing used PBMCs from blood, obtained around two weeks before vaccination. The receptors were gathered from a man between 50 and 59 years old who received an inactivated influenza vaccine.

In this sample, this clonotype turned up many times. This chain joins TRBV10-3 and TRBJ2-1; D is undetermined. Trimming removed 5 bases at V and 4 bases at J, with 15 bases between. The CDR3 spans 15 residues. Germline lookup yields CDR1 ENHRY and CDR2 SYGVKD. The CDR3 spells CAISSTALGYNEQFF. CDR3 nucleotide sequence: TGTGCCATCAGTAGCACAGCCCTGGGGTACAATGAGCAGTTCTTC.

This clonotype was seen only a few times. V usage is TRBV5-1 and J usage is TRBJ2-1, with TRBD1 matching 11 bases. CDR1 and CDR2 (germline): SGHRS, YFSETQ. The J segment lost 8 bases and the V segment lost 4 bases, leaving 8 bases of the junction unmatched. The CDR3 has 15 amino acids. The chain's CDR3 is CASSPRTGGKDEQFF. DNA of the CDR3: TGCGCCAGCAGCCCGAGGACAGGGGGCAAGGATGAGCAGTTCTTC.

This clonotype was detected many times. DNA for the CDR3: TGTGCCAGCAGCGCCTCTATGACAGGGGGCGAGGGCTACACCTTC. Amino acids: CASSASMTGGEGYTF. The rearrangement links TRBV9 to TRBJ1-2; 10 positions match TRBD1. CDR1 and CDR2 (germline): SGDLS, YYNGEE. CDR3 length: 15 residues. The V and J ends lost 3 bases and 8 bases, in that order; junction bases with no gene match: 10. The full variable domain, its missing parts supplied by reference TRBV9 and TRBJ1-2, is DSGVTQTPKHLITATGQRVTLRCSPRSGDLSVYWYQQSLDQGLQFLIQYYNGEERAKGNILERFSAQQFPDLHSELNLSSLELGDSALYFCASSASMTGGEGYTFGSGTRLTVV.

The chain uses TRBV11-1 and TRBJ2-6, with a possible D match to TRBD1 (6 bases). The CDR3 consists of 19 residues. V dropped 5 bases and J dropped 0 bases, with 20 bases sitting between them. Germline V CDR1 and CDR2: SGHAT, FQDESV (reference sequence). The DNA of the CDR3 is TGTGCCAGCAGCCCAGGGCCTACCAGGGGCGTCTCTGGGGCCAACGTCCTGACTTTC. As protein: CASSPGPTRGVSGANVLTF.

This clonotype was observed a handful of times. This chain uses TRBV4-3 with TRBJ2-3; 8 nucleotides match TRBD1. Germline-derived CDR1 and CDR2 are LGHNA and YSLEER. The CDR3 length is 16 residues. V shed 0 bases, J shed 5 bases, and the junction held 7 bases outside the gene matches. Here the CDR3 reads CASSQDGRGRIDTQYF. CDR3 DNA sequence: TGCGCCAGCAGCCAAGATGGCAGGGGGCGAATAGATACGCAGTATTTT.

This clonotype was seen only a few times. This sequence joins TRBV14 and TRBJ2-5; D tentatively fits TRBD1 or TRBD2 (6 bases each). The CDR3 sequence is 14 residues long. Germline CDR1 reads SGHDN; CDR2 reads FVKESK. V was clipped by 0 bases and J by 5 bases, with 10 bases between them. The CDR3 protein is CASSQDWGAETQYF. The CDR3 nucleotides are TGTGCCAGCAGCCAAGATTGGGGGGCGGAGACCCAGTACTTC.

This chain joins TRBV12-3 or TRBV12-4 and TRBJ2-1; possibly TRBD2 for D (5 bases). The length of the CDR3 is 11 residues. The germline V and J ends were trimmed by 4 bases and 12 bases, with 10 bases remaining between them. CDR3 residues: CASSWGEGQFF. DNA of the CDR3: TGTGCCAGCAGTTGGGGAGAGGGGCAGTTCTTC.

The J gene is TRBJ2-1, the V gene TRBV10-3, with D perhaps assigned TRBD1 or TRBD2 (6 bases each). CDR1 and CDR2 from the germline V gene are ENHRY and SYGVKD. Trimming stripped 6 bases from V and 6 bases from J, with 12 bases between. The CDR3 spans 13 residues. Here the CDR3 DNA reads TGTGCCATCAGGCGGGACAAGCCCAATGAGCAGTTCTTC. It translates to CAIRRDKPNEQFF.

The J gene is TRBJ1-2, the V gene TRBV12-3 or TRBV12-4; D possibly corresponds to TRBD1 (5 bases). There are 15 residues in the CDR3. Trimming took 3 bases from V and 1 from J, leaving 12 bases between them. The CDR3 spells CASSLNGQGNYGYTF. The DNA of the CDR3 is TGTGCCAGCAGTTTGAACGGGCAGGGTAACTATGGCTACACCTTC.

This clonotype was counted only a few times. This chain links TRBV5-5 with TRBJ2-3, with D maybe TRBD2 (5 bases). Trimming pared 6 bases from V and 2 bases from J, leaving 19 bases between. The V gene's germline CDR1 is SGHKS and CDR2 YYEKEE (reference sequence). The CDR3 is made up of 16 amino acids. CDR3 protein: CASNPTSSLATDTQYF. The CDR3 region has the DNA TGTGCCAGCAACCCCACTAGTTCTCTTGCCACAGATACGCAGTATTTT.

This clonotype was detected only a few times. The rearrangement links TRBV4-2 to TRBJ2-6, with D uncertain. Germline V gives CDR1 LGHNA, CDR2 YNFKEQ. There are 15 residues in the CDR3. Trimming removed 3 bases from V and 4 bases from J, with 10 bases in between. CDR3 residues: CASSHGSSGANVLTF. CDR3 sequence (DNA): TGTGCCAGCAGCCACGGGTCTTCGGGGGCCAACGTCCTGACTTTC.

There are a few counts of this clonotype. CDR3 in amino acids: CASSSLGGYGYTF. Written as DNA, the CDR3 is TGTGCCAGCAGTTCCCTCGGGGGCTATGGCTACACCTTC. J is TRBJ1-2 and V is TRBV6-5; TRBD1 might be the D (5 bases). The CDR3 has 13 residues. Trimming removed 4 bases at V and 4 bases at J, with 10 bases between. Germline-derived CDR1 and CDR2 are MNHEY and SVGAGI.

This clonotype was seen a handful of times. The chain carries TRBV18 and TRBJ2-7; either TRBD1 or TRBD2 may supply D (5 bases each). Per the germline V gene, CDR1 is KGHSH and CDR2 is LQKENI. This CDR3 region has 15 residues. Trimming took 0 bases from V and 7 from J, leaving 16 bases between them. CDR3 bases: TGTGCCAGCTCACCACCGGGACGCGGGCCAGGGGAGCAGTACTTC. Its translation: CASSPPGRGPGEQYF.

This clonotype was counted many times. The chain recombines TRBV20-1 with TRBJ1-6; the match to TRBD1 covers 9 bases. The germline V gene encodes CDR1 DFQATT and CDR2 SNEGSKA (reference sequence). The CDR3 is 16 amino acids. The V and J ends lost 5 bases and 8 bases, in that order; junction bases with no gene match: 13. CDR3 residues: CSALGTGTFFYSPLHF. CDR3 nucleotide sequence: TGCAGTGCTTTGGGGACAGGGACTTTTTTTTATTCACCCCTCCACTTT.

Only a few counts were recorded for this clonotype. The V gene is TRBV18, the J gene TRBJ2-7, with no clear D. Trimming took off 3 bases at V and 0 bases at J, with 9 bases between the two ends. Looked up from germline, CDR1 is KGHSH and CDR2 is LQKENI. The CDR3 covers 14 residues. CDR3: CASSPRRVSYEQYF. As DNA, the CDR3 is TGTGCCAGCTCACCGCGACGGGTCTCCTACGAGCAGTACTTC.

The chain couples TRBV5-1 to TRBJ2-7, with TRBD1 matching over 7 bases. Per germline, CDR1 SGHRS and CDR2 YFSETQ. CDR3 length: 14 amino acids. J gave up 6 bases and V 4 bases, and 10 bases lay outside the gene matches. CDR3 protein: CASSPGDSRSEQYF. The CDR3 DNA is TGCGCCAGCAGCCCTGGGGACAGTCGGAGCGAGCAGTACTTC.

This clonotype has more than one count but fewer than ten. The chain combines TRBV13 with TRBJ2-2, with D unclear. The CDR3 is 13 amino acids. Germline lookup yields CDR1 PRHDT and CDR2 FYEKMQ (reference sequence). V lost 7 bases, J lost 5 bases, and 11 bases lay in between. In DNA, the CDR3 is TGTGCCAGCACCCCTATAGGAACCGGGGAGCTGTTTTTT. It encodes CASTPIGTGELFF.

This clonotype was recorded a few times. The chain employs TRBV5-6 and TRBJ1-2; TRBD1 might be the D (6 bases). The V gene's germline CDR1 is SGHDT and CDR2 YYEEEE. The CDR3 covers 13 residues. V was clipped by 1 base and J by 6 bases, with 10 bases between them. The CDR3 loop is CASSLRGPNGYTF. The CDR3 coding sequence is TGTGCCAGCAGCTTGCGGGGGCCGAATGGCTACACCTTC.

The table lists this clonotype with a few counts. The chain carries TRBV25-1 and TRBJ1-2; no firm D call. V was trimmed by 3 bases and J by 8 bases, leaving 7 bases between them. Germline lookup yields CDR1 MGHDK and CDR2 SYGVNS. The CDR3 is 11 amino acids. This CDR3 is CASSDVGGYTF. CDR3 DNA: TGTGCCAGCAGTGACGTGGGGGGCTACACCTTC.

There are a few counts of this clonotype. The chain is built from TRBV20-1 and TRBJ1-2; perhaps TRBD1 as D (6 bases). Germline V gives CDR1 DFQATT, CDR2 SNEGSKA (reference sequence). The length of the CDR3 is 11 residues. V was trimmed by 3 bases and J by 10 bases, leaving 12 bases between them. CDR3 nucleotides: TGCAGTGCTAGCCGAACAGGGAACTACACCTTC. Its translation is CSASRTGNYTF.

The genes are TRBV29-1 and TRBJ1-1; possibly TRBD1 for D (6 bases). Looked up from germline, CDR1 is SQVTM and CDR2 is ANQGSEA. The CDR3 loop spans 15 amino acids. V was pared by 7 bases and J by 3 bases, with 21 bases between. The CDR3 region has the DNA TGCAGCGCGTCGCAGGGGTTGTTGTTGGACACTGAAGCTTTCTTT. It codes for CSASQGLLLDTEAFF.

The sample holds a few counts of this clonotype. The chain combines TRBV5-1 with TRBJ2-5; TRBD1 matches 7 bases. This CDR3 region has 15 residues. The ends lost 4 bases at V and 5 bases at J; junction bases unmatched: 11. The V gene's germline CDR1 is SGHRS and CDR2 YFSETQ. The CDR3 spells CASSDRQGPSETQYF. CDR3 DNA sequence: TGCGCCAGCAGCGACCGACAGGGTCCTTCGGAGACCCAGTACTTC.

This clonotype was seen a handful of times. The J gene is TRBJ1-6, the V gene TRBV4-3; 9 positions agree with TRBD1. V was clipped by 3 bases and J by 9 bases; unmatched bases: 12. CDR1 LGHNA and CDR2 YSLEER come from the germline V gene. The CDR3 sequence is 17 residues long. CDR3 sequence reads: CASSQDPPGQGGSPLHF. CDR3 sequence (DNA): TGCGCCAGCAGCCAGGATCCTCCGGGACAGGGAGGTTCACCCCTCCACTTT.

This clonotype was counted many times. CDR3 DNA sequence: TGTGCCAGCAGTGACATTGGTGGCAGGGTCAACACTGAAGCTTTCTTT. It translates to CASSDIGGRVNTEAFF. This chain uses TRBV2 with TRBJ1-1; D might be TRBD1 (5 bases). Trimming shortened V by 3 bases and J by 2 bases, and 16 bases separated the two germline ends. The CDR3 contains 16 residues. CDR1 and CDR2 (germline): SNHLY, FYNNEI.

The chain carries TRBV7-9 and TRBJ1-4; TRBD1 aligns across 8 bases. The CDR3 runs 15 residues. J lost 8 bases, V lost 2 bases, and 7 bases had no gene match. Germline values: CDR1 SEHNR, CDR2 FQNEAQ (reference sequence). Written as DNA, the CDR3 is TGTGCCAGCAGCTTACCCCAGGGGGCGAGGGAAAAACTGTTTTTT. Translating gives CASSLPQGAREKLFF.

This clonotype has only a few counts. The chain links TRBV20-1 to TRBJ2-3, with 15 nucleotides matching TRBD2. V trimming: 5 bases; J trimming: 2 bases; junction bases outside the gene matches: 5. Looked up from germline, CDR1 is DFQATT and CDR2 is SNEGSKA (reference sequence). This CDR3 region has 16 residues. Written as DNA, the CDR3 is TGCAGTGCTGATGGACTAGCGGGAGGGGACACAGATACGCAGTATTTT. This gives the protein CSADGLAGGDTDTQYF.

This clonotype has a count of ten or more. The V gene is TRBV20-1, the J gene TRBJ2-1; D might be TRBD1 (5 bases). CDR1 is DFQATT, CDR2 SNEGSKA, per germline (reference sequence). The V end was cut by 0 bases, the J end by 0 bases, with 9 bases between. The CDR3 consists of 15 residues. The CDR3 DNA follows: TGCAGTGCTAGAGATGGGGCAGACTCCTACAATGAGCAGTTCTTC. As protein: CSARDGADSYNEQFF.

The genes are TRBV10-3 and TRBJ2-1, with 9 nucleotides matching TRBD1. The CDR3 has 16 amino acids. CDR1 and CDR2 (germline): ENHRY, SYGVKD. Unmatched junction bases numbered 12, after V lost 5 bases and J lost 7 bases. CDR3 nucleotide sequence: TGTGCCATCAGTTCCGGACAGGGGAGAGGTAGGAATGAGCAGTTCTTC. Protein product: CAISSGQGRGRNEQFF.

The chain is built from TRBV28 and TRBJ2-1, with 8 bases that match TRBD1. This CDR3 has 14 residues. The trim removed 7 bases at V and 6 bases at J, leaving 8 bases unmatched. Germline values: CDR1 MDHEN, CDR2 SYDVKM. For the CDR3, the DNA is TGTGCCAGCATCGTACAGGGACAGGCCAATGAGCAGTTCTTC. Translated: CASIVQGQANEQFF.

This clonotype showed up many times. The CDR3: CASSQARDTEAFF. The CDR3 bases are TGTGCCAGCAGCCAAGCCCGGGACACTGAAGCTTTCTTT. This chain uses TRBV4-2 with TRBJ1-1; D not certain. Germline V CDR1 and CDR2: LGHNA, YNFKEQ. The germline V and J ends were trimmed by 1 base and 3 bases, with 6 bases remaining between them. This CDR3 has 13 amino acids.